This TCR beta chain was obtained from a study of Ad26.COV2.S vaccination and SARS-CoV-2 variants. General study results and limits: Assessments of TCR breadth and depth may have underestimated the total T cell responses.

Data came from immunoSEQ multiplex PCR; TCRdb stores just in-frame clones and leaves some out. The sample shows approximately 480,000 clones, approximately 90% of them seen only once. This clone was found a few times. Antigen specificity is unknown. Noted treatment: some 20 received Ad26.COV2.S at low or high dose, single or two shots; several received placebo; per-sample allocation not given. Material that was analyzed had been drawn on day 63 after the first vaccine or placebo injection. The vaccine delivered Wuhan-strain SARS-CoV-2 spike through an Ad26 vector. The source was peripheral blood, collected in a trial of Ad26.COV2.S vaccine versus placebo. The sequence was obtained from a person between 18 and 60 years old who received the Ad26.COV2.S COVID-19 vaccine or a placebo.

The CDR3 coding sequence is TGTGCCAGCAGTGGTACGAACACCGGGGAGCTGTTTTTT. It yields the protein CASSGTNTGELFF. V gene TRBV27 combines with J gene TRBJ2-2; D gene unclear. Germline V gives CDR1 MNHEY, CDR2 SMNVEV (reference sequence). Trimming took 5 bases from V and 0 from J, leaving 4 bases between them. The CDR3 sequence is 13 residues long.